This T cell receptor (beta chain) was retrieved from a study of shared clonotypes between healthy human individuals. The ends were cut back, 6 bases at V and 6 bases at J, with 12 bases in the middle. Germline CDR1 and CDR2: SGHAT and FQNNGV. The CDR3 is made up of 12 amino acids. CD4+ cell separation produced CD45RA+ naive and CD45RA-negative memory subsets. Study-level results: Memory subsets generally showed lower estimated richness than naive subsets. Shared clonotypes across all four donors exceeded non-shared ones in generation probability.

Repertoires were generated with immunoSEQ multiplex PCR, while TCRdb's copy carries only in-frame clones and drops some. Among roughly 760,000 clones listed, roughly 70% were seen once. Regarding this clone: Its antigen is unidentified.

Sequencing was carried out using memory CD4+ T cells sorted from blood. Subset reported: CD45RA-negative fraction. The sequence derives from a woman younger than 45 in good health. The chain uses TRBV11-2 and TRBJ2-7, with a tentative D call TRBD2 (6 bases). This CDR3 reads CASRKEGGEQYF. Here the CDR3 DNA reads TGTGCCAGCAGGAAAGAGGGAGGCGAGCAGTACTTC.